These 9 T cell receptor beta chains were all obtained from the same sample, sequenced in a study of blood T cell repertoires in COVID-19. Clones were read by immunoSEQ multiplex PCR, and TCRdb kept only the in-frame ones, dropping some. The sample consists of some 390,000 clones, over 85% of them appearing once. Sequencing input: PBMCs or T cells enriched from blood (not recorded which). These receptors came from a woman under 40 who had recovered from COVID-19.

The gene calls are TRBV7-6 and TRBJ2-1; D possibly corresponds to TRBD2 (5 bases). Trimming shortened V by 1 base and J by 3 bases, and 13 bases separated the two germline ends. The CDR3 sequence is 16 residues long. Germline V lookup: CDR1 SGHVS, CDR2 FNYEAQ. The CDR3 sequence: CASSLVSGKGYNEQFF. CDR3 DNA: TGTGCCAGCAGCTTAGTTTCCGGGAAAGGCTACAATGAGCAGTTCTTC.

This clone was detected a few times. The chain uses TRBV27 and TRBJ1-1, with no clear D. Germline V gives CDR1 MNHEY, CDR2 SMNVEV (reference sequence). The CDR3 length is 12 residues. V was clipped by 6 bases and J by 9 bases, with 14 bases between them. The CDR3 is CASSDGLPKAFF. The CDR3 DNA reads TGTGCCAGCAGCGATGGGCTACCTAAAGCTTTCTTT.

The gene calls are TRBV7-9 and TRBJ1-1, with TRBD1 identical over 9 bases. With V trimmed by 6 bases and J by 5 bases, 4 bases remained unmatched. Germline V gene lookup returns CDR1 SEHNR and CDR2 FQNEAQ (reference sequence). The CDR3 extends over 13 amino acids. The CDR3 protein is CASRGQGGTEAFF. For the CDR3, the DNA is TGTGCCAGCAGGGGACAGGGTGGAACTGAAGCTTTCTTT.

The CDR3 sequence is CASSSDSADGELFF. The CDR3 DNA follows: TGTGCCAGCAGCTCGGACTCGGCGGACGGGGAGCTGTTTTTT. The genes are TRBV3-1 (or the pseudogene TRBV3-2) and TRBJ2-2, with D possibly TRBD2 on 5 matching bases. V lost 5 bases and J lost 7, with 14 bases in between. Germline-derived CDR1 and CDR2 are LGHDT and YNNKEL (reference sequence). There are 14 residues in the CDR3.

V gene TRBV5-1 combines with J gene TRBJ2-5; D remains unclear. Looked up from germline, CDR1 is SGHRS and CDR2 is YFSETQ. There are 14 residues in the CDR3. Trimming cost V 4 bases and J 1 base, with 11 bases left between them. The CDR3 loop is CASSPAAVQETQYF. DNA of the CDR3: TGCGCCAGCAGCCCCGCGGCAGTCCAAGAGACCCAGTACTTC.

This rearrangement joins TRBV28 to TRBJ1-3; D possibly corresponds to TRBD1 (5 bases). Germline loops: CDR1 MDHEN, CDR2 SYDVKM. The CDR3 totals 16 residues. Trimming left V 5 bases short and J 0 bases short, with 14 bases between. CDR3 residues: CASSPPGLSSGNTIYF. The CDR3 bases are TGTGCCAGCAGTCCGCCGGGACTCAGCTCTGGAAACACCATATATTTT.

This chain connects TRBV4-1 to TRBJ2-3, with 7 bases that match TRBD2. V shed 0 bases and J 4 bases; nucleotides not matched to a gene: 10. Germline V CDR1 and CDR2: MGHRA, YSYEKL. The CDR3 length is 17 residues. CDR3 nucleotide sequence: TGCGCCAGCAGCCAAGATCCCCCGGGGGGTTTAGCAGATACGCAGTATTTT. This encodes CASSQDPPGGLADTQYF.

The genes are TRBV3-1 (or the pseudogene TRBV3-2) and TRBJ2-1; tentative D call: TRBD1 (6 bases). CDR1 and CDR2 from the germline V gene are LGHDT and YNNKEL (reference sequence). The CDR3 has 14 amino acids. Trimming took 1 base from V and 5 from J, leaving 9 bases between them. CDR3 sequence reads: CASSQGAGDNEQFF. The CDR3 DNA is TGTGCCAGCAGCCAAGGGGCAGGGGACAATGAGCAGTTCTTC.

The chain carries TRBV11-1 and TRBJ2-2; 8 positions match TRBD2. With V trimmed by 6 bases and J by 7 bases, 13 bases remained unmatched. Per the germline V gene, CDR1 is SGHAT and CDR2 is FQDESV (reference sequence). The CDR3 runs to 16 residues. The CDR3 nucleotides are TGTGCCAGCAGTTCTAGCATTGGACTAGCAGGCGGGGAGCTGTTTTTT. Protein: CASSSSIGLAGGELFF.